The rows below give T cell receptor beta chains drawn from one sample of a study of early T cells in non-severe SARS-CoV-2 infection. TCRdb passed the 5' RACE reads through MiXCR, listing each CDR3 protein once. Of approximately 64,000 distinct CDR3 sequences in the sample, around 20% were seen once. Sequencing used whole blood, obtained at baseline. Every receptor here comes from an adult who was a healthcare worker with PCR-confirmed SARS-CoV-2 infection or an uninfected control (not recorded which). The CDR3 runs from the conserved cysteine through the conserved F or W. The order of the fields is V gene, J gene, clone size, D gene, CDR3 protein, CDR3 DNA. The D gene is left open where the match is weak. Clone sizes are given selectively: once, few, many, or a class where the clone is expanded.

>TRBV27|TRBJ2-3|few|TRBD1
CASSFRQGNLYF
TGTGCCAGCAGTTTTAGACAGGGAAATCTGTATTTT
>TRBV7-9|TRBJ1-1|many|-
CASSFETEAFF
TGTGCCAGCAGCTTTGAGACTGAAGCTTTCTTT
>TRBV7-8|TRBJ2-7|-|-
CASSLRRDYEQYF
TGTGCCAGCAGCCTCCGCCGGGACTACGAGCAGTACTTC
>TRBV3-1|TRBJ2-5|-|-
CASSQVIEGLGETQYF
TGTGCCAGCAGCCAAGTTATTGAGGGGCTTGGGGAGACCCAGTACTTC
>TRBV6-1|TRBJ1-1|few|TRBD1
CASTRTGRTEAFF
TGTGCCAGCACCCGGACAGGGCGGACTGAAGCTTTCTTT
>TRBV4-2|TRBJ2-2|-|-
CASSQGLRDTTGELFF
TGTGCCAGCAGCCAAGGCCTACGGGACACTACCGGGGAGCTGTTTTTT
>TRBV7-3|TRBJ1-6|-|-
CASRLNRNSPLHF
TGTGCCAGCAGGCTTAACAGAAATTCACCCCTCCACTTT
>TRBV3-1|TRBJ2-2|-|-
CASSPRLGSGELFF
TGTGCCAGCAGCCCCCGGTTGGGGTCCGGGGAGCTGTTTTTT
>TRBV12-3/TRBV12-4|TRBJ1-5|many|-
CASSLGGLRRQPQHF
TGTGCCAGCAGTTTGGGGGGCCTGAGGAGGCAGCCCCAGCATTTT
>TRBV7-9|TRBJ1-6|-|-
CASSPHRVGDSPLHF
TGTGCCAGCAGCCCCCACAGGGTAGGGGATTCACCCCTCCACTTT
>TRBV5-6|TRBJ2-4|-|-
CASSLAQGNIQYF
TGTGCCAGCAGTTTGGCACAGGGAAACATTCAGTACTTC
>TRBV29-1|TRBJ1-1|few|-
CSALRYPEAFF
TGCAGCGCCCTCAGGTACCCTGAAGCTTTCTTT
>TRBV20-1|TRBJ2-7|many|-
CSARERGAFFYEQYF
TGCAGTGCTAGAGAGCGAGGGGCCTTCTTCTACGAGCAGTACTTC
>TRBV5-6|TRBJ2-7|few|-
CASSLVVGGHEQYF
TGTGCCAGCAGCTTGGTGGTGGGGGGGCACGAGCAGTACTTC
>TRBV10-2|TRBJ2-5|-|TRBD2
CASSAGLAEETQYF
TGCGCCAGCAGTGCAGGACTAGCGGAAGAGACCCAGTACTTC
>TRBV7-2|TRBJ2-3|-|-
CASSLQAYTQYF
TGTGCCAGCAGCTTACAAGCATACACGCAGTATTTT
>TRBV18|TRBJ2-3|-|-
CASSPPSRGADTQYF
TGTGCCAGCTCACCACCGTCGAGGGGGGCCGATACGCAGTATTTT
>TRBV25-1|TRBJ2-6|once|-
CASSEWARGTGANVLTF
TGTGCCAGCAGTGAATGGGCTCGGGGAACTGGGGCCAACGTCCTGACTTTC
>TRBV5-1|TRBJ2-7|few|-
CASSQSKGLYEQYF
TGCGCCAGCAGCCAGAGTAAGGGCCTCTACGAGCAGTACTTC
>TRBV19|TRBJ2-5|many|TRBD1
CASRPQGPRETQYF
TGTGCCAGTAGACCACAGGGGCCGCGGGAGACCCAGTACTTC
>TRBV5-6|TRBJ2-3|few|TRBD2
CASILAGGGTDTQYF
TGTGCCAGCATCCTAGCGGGGGGAGGGACAGATACGCAGTATTTT
>TRBV3-1|TRBJ1-1|-|TRBD1
CASSWDSNTEAFF
TGTGCCAGCAGCTGGGACAGCAACACTGAAGCTTTCTTT
>TRBV7-9|TRBJ2-5|few|-
CASSGLETQYF
TGTGCCAGCAGCGGACTTGAGACCCAGTACTTC
>TRBV20-1|TRBJ2-4|many|-
CSAGGREARYF
TGCAGTGCAGGAGGAAGGGAGGCCCGGTACTTC
>TRBV7-6|TRBJ2-1|-|TRBD2
CASSWVAGDLNEQFF
TGTGCCAGCAGCTGGGTAGCGGGTGATCTCAATGAGCAGTTCTTC
>TRBV5-6|TRBJ2-3|few|TRBD2
CASTLIGGTSTDTQYF
TGTGCCAGCACCTTAATCGGGGGGACCAGCACAGATACGCAGTATTTT
>TRBV5-1|TRBJ2-1|-|-
CASSLRLATYNEQFF
TGCGCCAGCAGCTTAAGGCTAGCGACCTACAATGAGCAGTTCTTC
>TRBV2|TRBJ2-3|-|-
CAGKEEDTDTQYF
TGTGCCGGTAAAGAAGAAGACACAGATACGCAGTATTTT
>TRBV4-1|TRBJ1-4|-|-
CASSPHRRNEKLFF
TGCGCCAGCAGCCCACACAGGAGAAATGAAAAACTGTTTTTT
>TRBV2|TRBJ2-3|few|-
CASRFGTSASTDTQYF
TGTGCCAGCAGGTTCGGGACGTCGGCTAGCACAGATACGCAGTATTTT
>TRBV12-3/TRBV12-4|TRBJ1-1|-|-
CASSSGPNPEAFF
TGTGCCAGCAGCTCGGGTCCCAATCCTGAAGCTTTCTTT
>TRBV7-2|TRBJ1-2|-|-
CASSLDPYGYTF
TGTGCCAGCAGCTTAGATCCTTATGGCTACACCTTC
>TRBV2|TRBJ2-1|-|-
CASSANEQFF
TGTGCCAGCAGTGCCAATGAGCAGTTCTTC
>TRBV7-9|TRBJ2-7|few|-
CASSSDGSHSYEQYF
TGTGCCAGCAGCAGCGACGGTTCTCACTCCTACGAGCAGTACTTC
>TRBV7-9|TRBJ2-1|few|-
CASSSRALLVF
TGTGCCAGCAGCTCCCGGGCCCTACTTGTCTTC
>TRBV7-2|TRBJ2-2|-|-
CASSLESELFF
TGTGCCAGCAGCTTAGAGTCGGAGCTGTTTTTT
>TRBV19|TRBJ1-2|-|-
CASSTRASTGGYTF
TGTGCCAGTAGTACCCGGGCTTCTACGGGCGGCTACACCTTC
>TRBV7-9|TRBJ1-1|-|TRBD1
CASSWGQLGMNTEAFF
TGTGCCAGCAGCTGGGGACAGTTAGGCATGAACACTGAAGCTTTCTTT
>TRBV7-9|TRBJ2-1|few|-
CASSLPGREQFF
TGTGCCAGCAGCCTGCCGGGGAGAGAGCAGTTCTTC
>TRBV12-5|TRBJ2-5|many|-
CASAIGPGTQYF
TGTGCTAGTGCCATCGGTCCCGGGACCCAGTACTTC
>TRBV15|TRBJ2-2|few|TRBD1
CATNRDRVSGELFF
TGTGCCACCAACCGGGACAGGGTTTCCGGGGAGCTGTTTTTT
>TRBV7-9|TRBJ1-4|few|-
CASSPYMGLWWEKLFF
TGTGCCAGCAGCCCTTATATGGGACTTTGGTGGGAAAAACTGTTTTTT
>TRBV7-9|TRBJ1-5|few|-
CASSQTRGNSNQPQHF
TGTGCCAGCAGCCAGACCAGGGGCAATAGCAATCAGCCCCAGCATTTT
>TRBV2|TRBJ1-5|few|-
CASSESPQGKQPQHF
TGTGCCAGCAGTGAGTCCCCGCAGGGCAAACAGCCCCAGCATTTT
>TRBV12-3/TRBV12-4|TRBJ1-1|many|-
CASSLTVNTEAFF
TGTGCCAGCAGTTTAACGGTGAACACTGAAGCTTTCTTT
>TRBV7-9|TRBJ2-3|-|-
CSSSLEAGSTDTQYF
TGTTCCAGCAGCTTAGAGGCGGGGAGCACAGATACGCAGTATTTT
>TRBV6-1|TRBJ2-3|-|-
CASSVGGTVGTDTQYF
TGTGCCAGCAGTGTAGGGGGGACGGTCGGTACAGATACGCAGTATTTT
>TRBV10-3|TRBJ1-1|few|TRBD1
CAIRGQGARDTEAFF
TGTGCCATCAGGGGACAGGGGGCGAGGGACACTGAAGCTTTCTTT
>TRBV30|TRBJ2-3|few|TRBD1
CAWMARGSRGTQYF
TGTGCCTGGATGGCCAGGGGGAGTAGGGGTACGCAGTATTTT